Included here is one T cell receptor (beta chain) sequence, with context. Profiling relied on immunoSEQ multiplex PCR, and the TCRdb table lists in-frame clones only, not all of them. Here the sample spans about 400,000 clones, more than 80% being singletons. Germline V CDR1 and CDR2: MNHEY, SVGEGT. V was clipped by 5 bases and J by 0 bases, with 14 bases between them. There are 17 residues in the CDR3. The sample belongs to a study of blood T cell repertoires in COVID-19. Study-level background: The United States, Italy and Spain were the sources of the acute and convalescent COVID-19 samples. PBMCs, B-cell-depleted T cells, or T cells were the source of the cDNA or gDNA that made up the material.

This receptor was identified in a man aged 35 to 55 with acute or convalescent COVID-19. Sequenced input: peripheral blood. The genes are TRBV6-2 or TRBV6-3 and TRBJ2-6; D is perhaps TRBD2 (5 bases). CDR3 residues: CASSIREYLSGANVLTF. For the CDR3, the DNA is TGTGCCAGCAGTATAAGGGAGTACCTCTCTGGGGCCAACGTCCTGACTTTC.